The TCR beta chain described here comes from a study of control samples from healthy donors and cancer patients. The junction had 9 bases not matched to a gene; V was cut back by 6 bases and J by 7 bases. CDR3 length equals 15 residues. In germline, CDR1 is MRHNA, CDR2 SNTAGT. Sequencing was performed with immunoSEQ multiplex PCR; in TCRdb, only in-frame clones are kept and a portion is missing. The specimen's table records roughly 190,000 clones. The rearrangement uses TRBV6-4 and TRBJ1-4; 9 nucleotides line up with TRBD1. This TCR came from a woman aged 25 to 45 in good health. What was sequenced was blood. In DNA form, the CDR3 reads TGTGCCAGCAGCAGGACAGGGGTCGGGAGTGAAAAACTGTTTTTT. Its translation: CASSRTGVGSEKLFF.